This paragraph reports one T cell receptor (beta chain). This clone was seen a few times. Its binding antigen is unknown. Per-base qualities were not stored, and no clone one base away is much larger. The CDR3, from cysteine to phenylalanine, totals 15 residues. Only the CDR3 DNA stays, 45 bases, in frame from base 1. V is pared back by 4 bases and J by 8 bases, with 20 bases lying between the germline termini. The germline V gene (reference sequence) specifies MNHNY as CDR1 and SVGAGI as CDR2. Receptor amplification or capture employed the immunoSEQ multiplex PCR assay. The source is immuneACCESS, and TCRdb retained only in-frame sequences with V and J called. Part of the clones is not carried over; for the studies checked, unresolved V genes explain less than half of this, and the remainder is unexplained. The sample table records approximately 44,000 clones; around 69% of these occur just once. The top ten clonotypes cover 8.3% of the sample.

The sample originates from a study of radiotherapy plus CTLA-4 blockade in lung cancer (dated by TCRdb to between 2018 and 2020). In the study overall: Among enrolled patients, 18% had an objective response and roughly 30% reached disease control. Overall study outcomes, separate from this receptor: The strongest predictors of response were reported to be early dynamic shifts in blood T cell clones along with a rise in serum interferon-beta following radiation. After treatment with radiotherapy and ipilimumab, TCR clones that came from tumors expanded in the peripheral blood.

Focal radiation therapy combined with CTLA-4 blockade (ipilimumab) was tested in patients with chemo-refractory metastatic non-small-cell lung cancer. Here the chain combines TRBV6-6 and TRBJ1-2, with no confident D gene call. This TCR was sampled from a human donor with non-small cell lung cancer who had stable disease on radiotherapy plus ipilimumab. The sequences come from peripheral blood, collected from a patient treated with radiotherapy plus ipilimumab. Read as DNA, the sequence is TGTGCCAGCAGTTCCCCTTCTACCTCAATTTCGGGCTACACCTTC. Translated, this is CASSSPSTSISGYTF.